The T cell receptor (beta chain) described here comes from a study of PD-1 blockade in classical Hodgkin lymphoma. Using immunoSEQ multiplex PCR, the repertoire was profiled, and TCRdb retains in-frame clones only, with some absent. The sample shows about 96,000 clones, approximately 94% of them seen only once. Time point: cycle 4 day 1 (C4D1), after 6 weeks of nivolumab. Every one of the patients relapsed after autologous stem cell transplantation (brentuximab vedotin exposure was variable). The receptor was isolated from a human donor with classical Hodgkin lymphoma. The specimen comprised peripheral blood mononuclear cells (PBMCs), sampled before the fourth cycle of nivolumab.

In DNA form, the CDR3 reads TGTGCCAGCAGTTGGGGACAGGGGAACTATGGCTACACCTTC. Residues: CASSWGQGNYGYTF. The chain has TRBV6-5 and TRBJ1-2; TRBD1 matches 10 bases. Looked up from germline, CDR1 is MNHEY and CDR2 is SVGAGI. This CDR3 region has 14 residues. Germline trimming cut 4 bases from V and 2 bases from J; bases unmatched to any gene: 1.